These 8 T cell receptor beta chains were all obtained from the same sample, sequenced in a study of human T cells and chemical hapten exposure (dated by TCRdb to about 2021). Library construction relied on 5' RACE. Sequencing was carried out with an Illumina MiSeq. The public reads were reprocessed in TCRdb via fastp at Q25 and MiXCR, keeping in-frame beta chains. All rows with the same CDR3 protein become a single entry with the most common DNA and genes. For this sample the table gives 95,000 to 120,000 distinct CDR3 sequences, of which approximately 20% were detected only once. The ten biggest clones cover 2.5% to 3.5% of the sample. Total RNA was extracted from unfractionated whole blood that had been collected in Tempus Blood RNA tubes. The receptors were sampled from a human donor in good health.

The V gene is TRBV7-9, the J gene TRBJ2-3; D is possibly TRBD1 (5 bases). Trimming removed 7 bases at V and 2 bases at J, with 16 bases between. This CDR3 is built from 15 residues. CDR1 is SEHNR and CDR2 is FQNEAQ in the germline V gene (reference sequence). CDR3 sequence reads: CASTPWGHHTDTQYF. The CDR3 DNA reads as TGTGCCAGCACTCCCTGGGGCCACCACACAGATACGCAGTATTTT. The full variable domain, completed using reference TRBV7-9 and TRBJ2-3, is DTGVSQNPRHKITKRGQNVTFRCDPISEHNRLYWYRQTLGQGPEFLTYFQNEAQLEKSRLLSDRFSAERPKGSFSTLEIQRTEQGDSAMYLCASTPWGHHTDTQYFGPGTRLTVL.

This clonotype was counted a few times. This chain joins TRBV11-2 and TRBJ2-3; possible D gene TRBD1, 6 bases. Germline-derived CDR1 and CDR2 are SGHAT and FQNNGV. V lost 4 bases and J 4 bases, leaving 21 bases between the germline ends. This CDR3 region has 17 residues. CDR3 DNA sequence: TGTGCCAGCAGCTCCCCTGTCAGGGGACACCAATCAGATACGCAGTATTTT. Its protein is CASSSPVRGHQSDTQYF.

This clonotype appeared a few times. The chain employs TRBV27 and TRBJ1-6; 7 bases match TRBD1. This CDR3 is built from 17 residues. V shed 6 bases, J shed 2 bases, and the junction held 10 bases outside the gene matches. Per the germline V gene, CDR1 is MNHEY and CDR2 is SMNVEV (reference sequence). The CDR3 nucleotides are TGTGCCAGCAGCCGTAATACAGGGGACCCCTATAATTCACCCCTCCACTTT. Amino acid sequence: CASSRNTGDPYNSPLHF.

J is TRBJ2-7 and V is TRBV4-1, with 7 nucleotides matching TRBD1. CDR3 length: 18 residues. Germline loops: CDR1 MGHRA, CDR2 YSYEKL. With V trimmed by 0 bases and J by 2 bases, 13 bases remained unmatched. CDR3 nucleotide sequence: TGCGCCAGCAGCCAAGATCCGCGGGCAGGGGGATACACCTACGAGCAGTACTTC. Translating it yields CASSQDPRAGGYTYEQYF.

This clonotype was seen more than once but under ten times. The chain uses TRBV19 and TRBJ2-2, with D unresolved. V was shortened by 10 bases and J by 1 base, with 13 bases between the two germline ends. CDR1 and CDR2 (germline): LNHDA, SQIVND (reference sequence). The CDR3 totals 14 residues. CDR3 coding DNA: TGTGCCACCTTGCTAGATCGGAACACCGGGGAGCTGTTTTTT. The encoded protein is CATLLDRNTGELFF. The whole variable domain, filled in from reference TRBV19 and TRBJ2-2, reads DGGITQSPKYLFRKEGQNVTLSCEQNLNHDAMYWYRQDPGQGLRLIYYSQIVNDFQKGDIAEGYSVSREKKESFPLTVTSAQKNPTAFYLCATLLDRNTGELFFGEGSRLTVL.

V and J are TRBV11-2 and TRBJ2-7; 8 bases map to TRBD1. Losses at the gene ends were 5 bases for V and 5 bases for J; bases not matched to a gene: 8. Germline CDR1 and CDR2: SGHAT and FQNNGV. The CDR3 is made up of 14 amino acids. For the CDR3, the DNA is TGTGCCAGCAGCCCCCGACAGGGGAAGGACGAGCAGTACTTC. Translated, it gives CASSPRQGKDEQYF.

This clonotype was counted only a few times. The chain has TRBV28 and TRBJ1-5; D perhaps matches TRBD1 (5 bases). The CDR3 sequence is 16 residues long. The V and J ends lost 6 bases and 1 base respectively, with 16 bases between them. Germline CDR1 MDHEN, CDR2 SYDVKM. CDR3 sequence reads: CASSPPGGLSNQPQHF. CDR3 in DNA: TGTGCCAGCAGCCCCCCGGGGGGTCTAAGCAATCAGCCCCAGCATTTT.

This clonotype was seen a few times. This chain connects TRBV6-5 to TRBJ1-3; 12 bases match TRBD1. This CDR3 spans 14 amino acids. Germline V lookup: CDR1 MNHEY, CDR2 SVGAGI. Losses at the gene ends were 6 bases for V and 7 bases for J; bases not matched to a gene: 4. The CDR3 coding sequence is TGTGCCAGCAGCCGGGACAGGGGGCGGAACACCATATATTTT. This codes for CASSRDRGRNTIYF.